The entry that follows covers one T cell receptor beta chain sequence. Its antigen is unknown. Sequencing was performed with immunoSEQ multiplex PCR; in TCRdb, only in-frame clones are kept and a portion is missing. The sample yields about 61,000 clones, roughly four fifths seen once. Germline V CDR1 and CDR2: SNHLY, FYNNEI. V shed 6 bases and J 2 bases; nucleotides not matched to a gene: 6. The CDR3 has 14 amino acids. The data are from a study of OX40 agonist ivuxolimab in advanced cancers. Study-wide context: The dose of intravenous ivuxolimab that patients received every 2 weeks ranged from 0.01 to 10 mg/kg. Study outcomes and limitations: Some nonresponders additionally presented with little normalized T-cell clonal expansion.

Blood sampling was done at baseline, cycle 4 day 1, and cycle 7 day 1. The sequencing here drew on CD4+ or CD8+ T cells sorted from blood, taken in a trial of the OX40 agonist ivuxolimab. This chain uses TRBV2 with TRBJ2-5; TRBD1 matches 7 bases. The TCR was taken from an adult with an advanced solid tumor such as melanoma, head and neck, liver or kidney cancer. Here the CDR3 DNA reads TGTGCCAGCAGGACAGGGATGGGGCAAGAGACCCAGTACTTC. Translation: CASRTGMGQETQYF.